This T cell receptor (beta chain) was sequenced during a study of T cell responses to AZD1222 COVID-19 vaccine. Notes on this clone: Its antigen is still unknown.

Sequencing was performed with immunoSEQ multiplex PCR; in TCRdb, only in-frame clones are kept and a portion is missing. This table has approximately 210,000 clones, 90% to 95% appearing once. CDR3 size: 12 residues. The germline gives CDR1 GTSNPN, CDR2 SVGIG (reference sequence). V lost 3 bases to trimming and J lost 3 bases, with 9 bases between them. Study conclusions and caveats: Repertoires were obtained solely post-peak T cell response. Spike-wide coverage was observed for vaccine-associated CD4 TCRs, with dominant responses at 160-218 and 743-854.

Sequences were derived from peripheral blood, sampled 28 days after the second dose of the MenACWY control vaccine. The gene calls are TRBV30 and TRBJ2-7; no definite D call. The origin of this receptor is an adult who received the MenACWY meningococcal vaccine as a control. CDR3 nucleotide sequence: TGTGCCTGGAGCCTGGGGATCTACGAGCAGTACTTC. Amino acid sequence: CAWSLGIYEQYF.